Each of the 24 T cell receptor beta chains below was sequenced from the same sample in a study of tumor and adjacent non-tumor tissue in lung cancer (dated by TCRdb to between 2018 and 2020). Receptor amplification or capture employed multiplex PCR. These reads were obtained on an Illumina HiSeq 2500. TCRbeta libraries were constructed through three rounds of nested PCR with primers (Table S4) according to protocols modified from ARM-PCR. TCRdb reprocessing: public reads trimmed at Q25 with fastp, clones called with MiXCR, in-frame beta chains kept. Every entry covers one CDR3 protein and lists the most common genes and DNA from its rows. Across this sample there are over 110,000 distinct CDR3 sequences, with around 61% seen only once. Clones ranked in the top ten supply about 20% of the sample. RNA was extracted from bulk unsorted tissue and checked for quality with a NanoDrop ND-1000 and an Agilent 2100.

Sequencing was performed on lung tumor tissue. The receptors derive from a man aged 55 to 70 with small cell lung cancer.

This chain connects TRBV5-1 to TRBJ1-2; D might be TRBD1 (5 bases). CDR1 is SGHRS, CDR2 YFSETQ, per germline. The CDR3 loop spans 15 amino acids. Trimming took off 0 bases at V and 6 bases at J, with 15 bases between the two ends. CDR3 in amino acids: CASSLDGDRGHGYTF. The DNA for the CDR3 is TGCGCCAGCAGCTTGGACGGTGACAGAGGGCATGGCTACACCTTC.

This clonotype came up once. The genes are TRBV20-1 and TRBJ2-1; the D is unclear. Germline V gene data show CDR1 as DFQATT and CDR2 as SNEGSKA (reference sequence). This CDR3 is 16 amino acids long. Trimming removed 7 bases at V and 6 bases at J, with 25 bases between. The CDR3 sequence: CSGVPPVLDAGNEQFF. In DNA, the CDR3 is TGCAGTGGGGTCCCTCCTGTGCTAGACGCCGGCAATGAGCAGTTCTTC.

This clonotype appeared a few times. Germline is not matched at one junction end, which may reflect a read error. V is TRBV11-2 and J is TRBJ2-1; D not certain. The CDR3 sequence is 14 residues long. Germline V gene lookup returns CDR1 SGHAT and CDR2 FQNNGV. The CDR3: CTSSIEPGRDEQFF. The CDR3 DNA is TGTACCAGCAGCATAGAACCAGGAAGAGATGAGCAGTTCTTC.

In the case of this clonotype: One base away lies a much larger clone, so this may be a sequencing read error. This chain connects TRBV20-1 to TRBJ1-6; 8 nucleotides agree with TRBD1. The V and J ends lost 0 bases and 10 bases, in that order; junction bases with no gene match: 11. CDR3 length: 16 amino acids. CDR1 and CDR2 from the germline V gene are DFQATT and SNEGSKA (reference sequence). For the CDR3, the DNA is TGCAGTGCTAGAGACAGCAAGGGGACAGGACAATCACCCCTCCACTTT. Its protein product is CSARDSKGTGQSPLHF.

This clonotype occurred once. The chain couples TRBV5-1 to TRBJ2-5; a weak D match, TRBD2 (5 bases). The CDR3 contains 14 residues. The V and J ends lost 4 bases and 5 bases respectively, with 15 bases between them. Looked up from germline, CDR1 is SGHRS and CDR2 is YFSETQ. CDR3 bases: TGCGCCAGCAGCCGGGGAGAGGGCTGGGAGACCCAGTACTTC. This codes for CASSRGEGWETQYF.

On this clonotype: Just one base apart from a much larger clone, this may be a read error. The CDR3: CTSSLNYEQYF. CDR3 nucleotide sequence: TGTACCAGCAGTCTGAACTACGAGCAGTACTTC. This rearrangement joins TRBV6-1 to TRBJ2-7; D not certain. CDR1 MNHNS and CDR2 SASEGT come from the germline V gene. The CDR3 spans 11 residues.

The chain joins TRBV6-2 or TRBV6-3 to TRBJ1-5, with D possibly matching TRBD1 (5 bases). This CDR3 has 15 residues. V shed 6 bases and J shed 2 bases, with 14 bases lying between them. CDR1 MNHEY and CDR2 SVGEGT come from the germline V gene. CDR3 nucleotides: TGTGCCAGCAGGCTCGGGGGGTTGGGCAATCAGCCCCAGCATTTT. This sequence encodes CASRLGGLGNQPQHF.

This clonotype showed up just once. One end of the junction fails to match germline, which may point to a read error. The chain links TRBV11-2 to TRBJ2-3; 11 bases are a match to TRBD2. The CDR3 runs to 21 residues. Germline assignment: CDR1 SGHAT and CDR2 FQNNGV. The CDR3 DNA reads TGTGCCAGCATTGCTACCCTCGGTAGCGGGAGGGAAACCGGCTTCACAGATATGCAGTATTTT. As protein: CASIATLGSGRETGFTDMQYF.

This clonotype was counted once. One base away lies a much larger clone, so this may be a sequencing read error. The CDR3 spells CASSIGDNINQPQHF. The CDR3 DNA sequence: TGTGCCAGCAGCATCGGGGACAACATCAATCAGCCCCAGCATTTT. This sequence joins TRBV5-5 and TRBJ1-5; a weak D match, TRBD1 (6 bases). The CDR3 has 15 amino acids. V was pared by 4 bases and J by 3 bases, with 14 bases between. Germline values: CDR1 SGHKS, CDR2 YYEKEE (reference sequence).

This clonotype occurred once. At one of its ends the junction is not consistent with the germline gene, which may arise from a read error. The J gene is TRBJ1-2, the V gene TRBV28; D remains unclear. The CDR3 runs 12 residues. Germline loops: CDR1 MDHEN, CDR2 SYDVKM. The CDR3 nucleotides are TGTGCCGGCAGCACCTCAAACTATGTCTACACCTTC. Its protein is CAGSTSNYVYTF.

This clonotype showed up many times. The genes are TRBV29-1 and TRBJ2-1; D gene unclear. Germline CDR1 and CDR2: SQVTM and ANQGSEA. This CDR3 comprises 11 residues. V was clipped by 3 bases and J by 6 bases, with 6 bases between them. The CDR3 coding sequence is TGCAGCGTTGACCAGGTCAATGAGCAGTTCTTC. This encodes CSVDQVNEQFF.

This clonotype was counted once. One end of the junction does not line up with germline, which may come from a read error. The chain links TRBV11-2 to TRBJ2-7; a possible D gene is TRBD2 (6 bases). This CDR3 spans 15 amino acids. Germline V gives CDR1 SGHAT, CDR2 FQNNGV. The DNA of the CDR3 is TGTGCCAACAGCTTAACTTCTAGCGACTCCTACGAGCAATACTTC. Its translation is CANSLTSSDSYEQYF.

This clonotype was recorded many times. V and J are TRBV4-2 and TRBJ2-7, with 11 bases identical to TRBD2. V lost 0 bases, J lost 5 bases, and 12 bases stayed unmatched. The CDR3 is made up of 18 amino acids. CDR1 and CDR2 (germline): LGHNA, YNFKEQ. Here the CDR3 reads CASSQEGRGLAGFHEQYF. DNA for the CDR3: TGTGCCAGCAGCCAAGAGGGGAGAGGACTAGCGGGTTTCCACGAGCAGTACTTC.

The chain joins TRBV7-9 to TRBJ2-5; TRBD2 matches 13 bases. Trimming took 3 bases from V and 4 from J; bases not matched to a gene: 2. CDR3 size: 15 residues. CDR1 SEHNR and CDR2 FQNEAQ come from the germline V gene (reference sequence). The CDR3, as DNA: TGTGCCAGCAGCTTCGGACTAGCGGGAGTAGAGACCCAGTACTTC. It specifies CASSFGLAGVETQYF.

The chain carries TRBV12-3 or TRBV12-4 and TRBJ2-7, with a tentative D call TRBD1 (6 bases). The ends were cut back, 6 bases at V and 4 bases at J, with 16 bases in the middle. The CDR3 extends over 14 amino acids. CDR3: CASRRLVGTYEQYV. In DNA, the CDR3 is TGTGCCAGCAGACGGTTAGTAGGGACATACGAGCAGTACGTC.

This clonotype was counted at least ten times. This rearrangement joins TRBV6-6 to TRBJ1-4, with D uncertain. The germline V and J ends were trimmed by 6 bases and 0 bases, with 14 bases remaining between them. The germline gives CDR1 MNHNY, CDR2 SVGAGI (reference sequence). This CDR3 has 16 residues. The CDR3 protein is CASSLRTFATNEKLFF. The CDR3 region has the DNA TGTGCCAGCAGCCTACGGACTTTTGCAACTAATGAAAAACTGTTTTTT.

Note on this clonotype: The CDR3 does not close with the conserved phenylalanine or tryptophan, likely indicating a read error. No DNA is shown, since the ends of the CDR3 on it are uncertain; the CDR3 is the one TCRdb lists. The J gene is TRBJ1-1, the V gene TRBV20-1; TRBD1 is taken as the D call from the table, unchecked against the DNA. The CDR3 region is 15 residues in length, termini included. The germline gives CDR1 DFQATT, CDR2 SNEGSKA (reference sequence). The CDR3 sequence is CSAGGSGTAATEAVI.

This CDR3 reads CASSRRGATDTQYF. As DNA, the CDR3 is TGTGCCAGCAGCCGGCGGGGCGCTACAGATACGCAGTATTTT. V gene TRBV7-8 combines with J gene TRBJ2-3, with a weak D call TRBD2 (6 bases). V dropped 5 bases and J dropped 3 bases, with 12 bases sitting between them. CDR1 SGHVS and CDR2 FQNEAQ come from the germline V gene. This CDR3 is 14 amino acids long.

The rearrangement links TRBV4-2 to TRBJ2-3; 12 bases line up with TRBD1. The junction had 3 bases not matched to a gene; V was cut back by 3 bases and J by 5 bases. CDR1 LGHNA and CDR2 YNFKEQ come from the germline V gene. The CDR3 loop spans 15 amino acids. This CDR3 is CASSHGTGGRDTQYF. For the CDR3, the DNA is TGTGCCAGCAGCCATGGGACAGGGGGCCGAGATACGCAGTATTTT.

This clonotype has at least ten counts. This chain links TRBV20-1 with TRBJ2-5; TRBD2 aligns across 12 bases. Trimming took 6 bases from V and 5 from J; bases not matched to a gene: 13. The CDR3 is 16 amino acids. Germline-derived CDR1 and CDR2 are DFQATT and SNEGSKA (reference sequence). CDR3 DNA: TGCAGTGCCAACCCGCCGGGACTAGCGGGTTGGGAGACCCAGTACTTC. Translated, it gives CSANPPGLAGWETQYF.

A word on this clonotype: Just one base apart from a much larger clone, this may be a read error. The CDR3: CASSNVQAGAGNTIYF. The CDR3 bases are TGTGCCAGCAGCAACGTTCAGGCAGGCGCTGGAAACACCATATATTTT. V gene TRBV6-2 or TRBV6-3 combines with J gene TRBJ1-3; no definite D call. CDR1 and CDR2 from the germline V gene are MNHEY and SVGEGT. V lost 6 bases, J lost 2 bases, and 17 bases lay in between. This CDR3 region has 16 residues.

This clonotype was seen only a few times. The chain has TRBV5-1 and TRBJ1-1; D is possibly TRBD1 (6 bases). From germline, CDR1 is SGHRS and CDR2 YFSETQ. The CDR3 extends over 16 amino acids. V gave up 4 bases and J gave up 1 base, with 17 bases separating them. CDR3 DNA sequence: TGCGCCAGCAGCCGCCTGTCGCGGGGGGCGAACACTGAAGCTTTCTTT. Translated, it gives CASSRLSRGANTEAFF.

Comment on this clonotype: A read error is likely, as this CDR3 ends without the conserved phenylalanine or tryptophan. The chain carries TRBV29-1 and TRBJ2-2, with no clear D. Germline loops: CDR1 SQVTM, CDR2 ANQGSEA. The CDR3 has 13 residues. The CDR3 DNA follows: TGCAGTGGATACCTATCGAACACCGGGGAGCTGTTTCTT. As protein: CSGYLSNTGELFL.

This clonotype came up many times. The rearrangement uses TRBV11-2 and TRBJ2-1, with TRBD2 matching 10 bases. J gave up 6 bases and V 1 base, and 3 bases lay outside the gene matches. Germline V CDR1 and CDR2: SGHAT, FQNNGV. This CDR3 comprises 15 residues. The CDR3 protein is CASSLVAGGGNEQFF. The DNA for the CDR3 is TGTGCCAGCAGCTTAGTAGCGGGAGGAGGCAATGAGCAGTTCTTC.